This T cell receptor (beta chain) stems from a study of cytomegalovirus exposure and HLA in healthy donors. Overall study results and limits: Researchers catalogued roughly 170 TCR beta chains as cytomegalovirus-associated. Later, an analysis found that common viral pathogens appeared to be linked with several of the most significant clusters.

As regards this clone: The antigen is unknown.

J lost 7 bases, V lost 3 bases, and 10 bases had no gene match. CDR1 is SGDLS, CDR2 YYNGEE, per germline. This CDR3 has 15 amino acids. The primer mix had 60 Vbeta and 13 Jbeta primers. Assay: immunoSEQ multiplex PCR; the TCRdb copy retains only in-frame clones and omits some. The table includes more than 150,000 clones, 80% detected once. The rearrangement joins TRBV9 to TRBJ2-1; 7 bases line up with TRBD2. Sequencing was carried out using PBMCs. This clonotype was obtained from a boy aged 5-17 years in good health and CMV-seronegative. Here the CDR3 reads CASSASGMRINEQFF. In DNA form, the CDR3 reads TGTGCCAGCAGCGCAAGCGGGATGAGGATAAATGAGCAGTTCTTC.